Listed here are 32 T cell receptor beta chains from one sample, sequenced in a study of tumor and adjacent non-tumor tissue in lung cancer. This sample's RNA came from whole unsorted tissue. A modified ARM-PCR protocol with three rounds of nested PCR amplified TCRbeta. TCRdb re-derived calls from the multiplex PCR reads in MiXCR, one entry per CDR3 protein. The top ten clones hold roughly 21% of a sample with approximately 65,000 distinct CDR3 sequences, almost 60% of them seen once. Sequencing used lung tumor tissue. These receptor sequences come from a man in his fifties or sixties with non-small cell lung cancer.

This clonotype was seen a handful of times. The CDR3 region is CASSQGDTGELFF. CDR3 bases: TGTGCCAGCTCGCAGGGGGACACCGGGGAGCTGTTTTTT. The chain has TRBV18 and TRBJ2-2; TRBD1 agrees at 7 bases. The CDR3 spans 13 residues. Germline V gene sequence: CDR1 KGHSH, CDR2 LQKENI. The V and J ends lost 6 bases and 3 bases, in that order; junction bases with no gene match: 1.

The rearrangement joins TRBV11-2 to TRBJ1-6; possibly TRBD1 for D (6 bases). CDR1 SGHAT and CDR2 FQNNGV come from the germline V gene. Trimming stripped 11 bases from V and 6 bases from J, with 23 bases between. The CDR3 spans 16 residues. The CDR3: CADSFSGHNCNSPLHF. CDR3 bases: TGTGCCGACAGCTTCTCGGGACACAACTGTAATTCACCCCTCCACTTT.

As to this clonotype: One end of the junction is discordant with germline, which a read error may explain. The chain recombines TRBV6-1 with TRBJ1-5; 7 bases match TRBD1. The CDR3 totals 15 residues. The germline V gene encodes CDR1 MNHNS and CDR2 SASEGT. CDR3 amino acids: CASISRQGGTQSQHF. The CDR3 DNA reads TGTGCCAGCATTTCTAGGCAGGGGGGCACTCAGTCCCAGCATTTT.

Comment on this clonotype: One end of the junction is discordant with germline, which a read error may explain. This chain links TRBV6-6 with TRBJ1-1; 9 bases align to TRBD1. The CDR3 is made up of 16 amino acids. The germline gives CDR1 MNHNY, CDR2 SVGAGI (reference sequence). In DNA form, the CDR3 reads TGTGGCAGCAGTTCGCGGGACAGGGTCGCTGTGGGTGAAGCTTTCTTT. This sequence encodes CGSSSRDRVAVGEAFF.

As concerns this clonotype: The junction shows a germline mismatch at one end, possibly a read error. The rearrangement joins TRBV7-8 to TRBJ2-2; TRBD2 agrees at 9 bases. The germline CDR1 and CDR2 sequences are SGHVS and FQNEAQ. This CDR3 has 18 residues. CDR3 region: CAISLRVSGGPRTGELFF. The CDR3 nucleotides are TGTGCCATCAGCTTAAGGGTTAGCGGGGGCCCACGCACCGGGGAGCTGTTTTTT.

This clonotype was counted many times. V usage is TRBV29-1 and J usage is TRBJ2-1; weak D call: TRBD2 (5 bases). Germline CDR1 SQVTM, CDR2 ANQGSEA. Trimming left V 6 bases short and J 6 bases short, with 9 bases between. The CDR3 is 11 residues long. The DNA for the CDR3 is TGCAGCGTCACTAGGGTCAATGAGCAGTTCTTC. It encodes CSVTRVNEQFF.

The genes are TRBV20-1 and TRBJ2-1, with D perhaps TRBD1 or TRBD2 (5 bases each). The CDR3 is 13 amino acids. Trimming shortened V by 6 bases and J by 4 bases, and 13 bases separated the two germline ends. Per the germline V gene, CDR1 is DFQATT and CDR2 is SNEGSKA (reference sequence). CDR3 bases: TGCAGTGCCACCGGGACGGATTACAATGAGCAGTTCTTC. Protein sequence: CSATGTDYNEQFF.

This clonotype ranks as medium-sized. This sequence joins TRBV11-2 and TRBJ1-1; TRBD1 matches 8 bases. Germline-derived CDR1 and CDR2 are SGHAT and FQNNGV. Germline trimming cut 5 bases from V and 3 bases from J; bases unmatched to any gene: 5. The length of the CDR3 is 14 residues. The CDR3 DNA follows: TGTGCCAGCAGCCGGACAGGGCGGCACACTGAAGCTTTCTTT. Its protein is CASSRTGRHTEAFF.

In regard to this clonotype: The junction and the germline gene differ at one end; a read error may be behind it. The chain joins TRBV29-1 to TRBJ2-1; D unclear. This CDR3 region has 14 residues. CDR1 is SQVTM, CDR2 ANQGSEA, per germline. This CDR3 is CIGVGGLGMYEQFF. In DNA form, the CDR3 reads TGCATCGGCGTGGGTGGGCTAGGGATGTATGAGCAATTCTTC.

At least ten counts were recorded for this clonotype. The chain links TRBV29-1 to TRBJ2-5; TRBD2 agrees at 7 bases. Germline values: CDR1 SQVTM, CDR2 ANQGSEA. The CDR3 has 14 residues. The junction had 5 bases not matched to a gene; V was cut back by 0 bases and J by 4 bases. The CDR3 region is CSVEDWGGSETQYF. DNA of the CDR3: TGCAGCGTTGAAGATTGGGGAGGGTCAGAGACCCAGTACTTC.

This clonotype came up a few times. The chain recombines TRBV6-5 with TRBJ2-7; no clear D gene. The CDR3 is 14 amino acids. Germline V gene sequence: CDR1 MNHEY, CDR2 SVGAGI. With 3 bases removed from V and 0 bases from J, the gap between germline ends came to 9 bases. CDR3 protein: CASSYSLFSYEQYF. The CDR3 DNA reads TGTGCCAGCAGTTATAGCCTTTTCTCCTACGAGCAGTACTTC.

This clonotype was observed once. This likely comes from a read error, as the CDR3 has no conserved phenylalanine or tryptophan at its end. V usage is TRBV11-2 and J usage is TRBJ2-5; 8 positions agree with TRBD2. Germline V gives CDR1 SGHAT, CDR2 FQNNGV. CDR3 length: 14 residues. CDR3 region: CTSGGGAVGETQYS. CDR3 DNA sequence: TGTACCAGCGGGGGCGGGGCCGTGGGAGAGACCCAGTACTCC.

The table lists this clonotype with a few counts. Possible read error: a much larger clone is one base away. The chain links TRBV29-1 to TRBJ2-5, with D possibly called TRBD1 or TRBD2 (5 bases each). The CDR3 is 14 residues long. Looked up from germline, CDR1 is SQVTM and CDR2 is ANQGSEA. V was cut by 6 bases and J by 7 bases, with 21 bases left in between. The CDR3: CSVPQRTTRGTQYF. Here the CDR3 DNA reads TGCAGCGTCCCTCAGCGGACAACGAGGGGGACCCAGTACTTC.

The chain is built from TRBV10-3 and TRBJ2-7; 9 bases align to TRBD2. Germline V gene lookup returns CDR1 ENHRY and CDR2 SYGVKD. The length of the CDR3 is 15 residues. CDR3 nucleotides: TGTACCACCAGTGAAGGGACTAGCCGAACCTACGAGCAGTACTTC. Protein sequence: CTTSEGTSRTYEQYF.

Regarding this clonotype: The junction differs from germline at one of its ends, possibly a read error. The rearrangement uses TRBV4-1 and TRBJ2-3; 8 bases align to TRBD2. Looked up from germline, CDR1 is MGHRA and CDR2 is YSYEKL. CDR3 length equals 18 residues. CDR3 residues: CASNQDPGGRGGSDTQYF. CDR3 DNA sequence: TGCGCCAGCAACCAAGATCCGGGGGGACGGGGGGGGTCAGATACGCAGTATTTT.

This clonotype was detected many times. V usage is TRBV29-1 and J usage is TRBJ2-4; maybe TRBD1 (7 bases). This CDR3 comprises 16 residues. V was pared by 5 bases and J by 3 bases, with 20 bases between. The germline CDR1 and CDR2 sequences are SQVTM and ANQGSEA. CDR3 coding DNA: TGCAGCGTTTCGGGACTGACAGGGAAAGTCAAAAACATTCAGTACTTC. It is translated as CSVSGLTGKVKNIQYF.

On this clonotype itself: At one end, the junction sequence differs from germline, possibly due to a read error. This chain connects TRBV10-2 to TRBJ1-2, with D unclear. Germline loops: CDR1 WSHSY, CDR2 SAAADI. There are 13 residues in the CDR3. The CDR3 region is CASSFGWNYCYTF. The CDR3 DNA follows: TGCGCCAGCAGTTTTGGATGGAACTATTGCTACACCTTC.

This clonotype was counted many times. The chain recombines TRBV10-2 with TRBJ2-3; D perhaps matches TRBD1 (5 bases). CDR1 WSHSY and CDR2 SAAADI come from the germline V gene. CDR3 length equals 15 residues. V dropped 6 bases and J dropped 2 bases, with 15 bases sitting between them. The CDR3 is CASRDQGRPTDTQYF. CDR3 coding DNA: TGCGCCAGCAGAGACCAGGGCAGACCCACAGATACGCAGTATTTT.

To note about this clonotype: A much larger clone lies one base from this, so it may be a read error. The V gene is TRBV6-6, the J gene TRBJ1-6; 10 bases match TRBD1. This CDR3 has 14 amino acids. CDR1 and CDR2 from the germline V gene are MNHNY and SVGAGI (reference sequence). CDR3 coding DNA: TGTGCCAGCAGTCCCGGGACAGGGGCAGCACCCCTCCCCTTT. Translated, it gives CASSPGTGAAPLPF.

The V call is TRBV24-1, the J call TRBJ2-2, with D possibly TRBD1 on 5 matching bases. Trimming removed 3 bases at V and 10 bases at J, with 17 bases between. The CDR3 is 15 amino acids. Germline assignment: CDR1 KGHDR and CDR2 SFDVKD. The CDR3 sequence is CATSDPQGNIEELFF. The CDR3 coding sequence is TGTGCCACCAGTGATCCGCAGGGTAACATCGAGGAGCTGTTTTTT.

The table lists this clonotype with a few counts. The junction and the germline gene differ at one end; a read error may be behind it. The chain recombines TRBV11-3 with TRBJ2-3; 10 bases are shared with TRBD2. The CDR3 totals 15 residues. Germline lookup yields CDR1 SGHNT and CDR2 YENEEA. In DNA form, the CDR3 reads TGTGCCAGCAGTGCCGGGACTAGCGACACAGATATGCAGTATTTT. It translates to CASSAGTSDTDMQYF. The variable domain in full, with the rest retrieved from reference TRBV11-3 and TRBJ2-3, is EAGVVQSPRYKIIEKKQPVAFWCNPISGHNTLYWYLQNLGQGPELLIRYENEEAVDDSQLPKDRFSAERLKGVDSTLKIQPAELGDSAVYLCASSAGTSDTDMQYFGPGTRLTVL.

This clonotype was counted many times. The V gene is TRBV12-3 or TRBV12-4, the J gene TRBJ1-5; TRBD1 might be the D (6 bases). This CDR3 contains 15 residues. V was trimmed by 3 bases and J by 0 bases, leaving 9 bases between them. CDR3 amino acids: CASSFQDSSNQPQHF. The CDR3 coding sequence is TGTGCCAGCAGTTTTCAGGACAGTAGCAATCAGCCCCAGCATTTT.

V is TRBV11-1 and J is TRBJ2-7; D ambiguous. Germline loops: CDR1 SGHAT, CDR2 FQDESV (reference sequence). Trimming took 5 bases from V and 6 from J, leaving 17 bases between them. The CDR3 consists of 14 residues. The CDR3 protein is CASSLHGTKGEQYF. DNA of the CDR3: TGTGCCAGCAGCCTGCATGGAACGAAGGGCGAGCAGTACTTC.

This clonotype was seen once. With a much larger clone just one base away, this may be a read error. The V and J genes are TRBV7-9 and TRBJ2-3; D call uncertain. The CDR3 spans 13 residues. Germline CDR1 SEHNR, CDR2 FQNEAQ (reference sequence). The CDR3 loop is CASNLEVSQLISF. CDR3 DNA sequence: TGTGCCAGCAACTTAGAAGTCTCCCAATTGATCTCTTTT.

Details on this clonotype: At one boundary the junction diverges from the germline segment, which might be a read error. The J gene is TRBJ2-1, the V gene TRBV5-5; TRBD2 aligns across 11 bases. From germline, CDR1 is SGHKS and CDR2 YYEKEE (reference sequence). The CDR3 has 16 amino acids. This CDR3 is CANSFSTSGGMNEQFF. Here the CDR3 DNA reads TGTGCCAACAGCTTTAGTACTAGCGGGGGCATGAATGAGCAGTTCTTC.

This clonotype was recorded at least ten times. The J gene is TRBJ1-2, the V gene TRBV12-3 or TRBV12-4, with no clear D. This CDR3 is 12 amino acids long. Trimming took off 6 bases at V and 3 bases at J, with 8 bases between the two ends. The CDR3 loop reads CASSPQDYGYTF. CDR3 nucleotide sequence: TGTGCCAGCAGCCCACAAGACTATGGCTACACCTTC.

V gene TRBV6-1 combines with J gene TRBJ1-5; D is uncertain. With the DNA end fitting TRBJ2-3 better, the J assignment may be wrong. The CDR3 runs to 14 residues. CDR1 is MNHNS, CDR2 SASEGT, per germline. CDR3 sequence (DNA): TGTGCCAGCGTAGGAGTCTATAGCAATCAGCCCCAGTATTTT. Encoded protein: CASVGVYSNQPQYF.

The rearrangement uses TRBV30 and TRBJ1-5; D remains ambiguous. With 0 bases removed from V and 0 bases from J, the gap between germline ends came to 9 bases. CDR1 is GTSNPN, CDR2 SVGIG, per germline (reference sequence). The CDR3 contains 15 residues. CDR3 coding DNA: TGTGCCTGGAGTGTAGGAGATTATAGCAATCAGCCCCAGCATTTT. Its protein product is CAWSVGDYSNQPQHF.

This chain links TRBV6-5 with TRBJ2-7; a possible D gene is TRBD2 (5 bases). Germline CDR1 is MNHEY and CDR2 is SVGAGI. This CDR3 region has 13 residues. The CDR3 loop reads CASARRDCYEQYF. In nucleotides, the CDR3 is TGTGCTAGCGCCCGGCGTGATTGCTACGAGCAGTACTTC.

This clonotype showed up many times. The chain couples TRBV7-9 to TRBJ1-2; D is uncertain. This CDR3 is built from 13 residues. Germline CDR1 SEHNR, CDR2 FQNEAQ (reference sequence). V lost 5 bases to trimming and J lost 5 bases, with 12 bases between them. This CDR3 is CASSLRLEYGYTF. For the CDR3, the DNA is TGTGCCAGCAGCCTGCGACTGGAATATGGCTACACCTTC.

The rearrangement links TRBV5-5 to TRBJ2-1; D remains unclear. The CDR3 has 10 residues. Germline assignment: CDR1 SGHKS and CDR2 YYEKEE (reference sequence). The DNA for the CDR3 is TGTGCAAGCTGCGACATAGGGCAGTTCTTC. Its protein is CASCDIGQFF.

This clonotype has a single count. A much larger clone lies a single base off, so this may be a read error. CDR3 bases: TGCAGCATGGACTTCTCCTACGAGCAGTACTTC. Translating it yields CSMDFSYEQYF. The gene calls are TRBV29-1 and TRBJ2-7, with TRBD2 as a possible D gene (5 bases). V was cut by 8 bases and J by 0 bases, with 8 bases left in between. This CDR3 is built from 11 residues. Germline V lookup: CDR1 SQVTM, CDR2 ANQGSEA.